A selection of T cell receptor beta chains follows, all from one sample in a study of identical twins. TCRdb itself ran the 5' RACE reads through MiXCR, one entry per CDR3 protein. The profile shows 1.5 million to 2 million distinct CDR3 sequences, roughly a third of them singletons. The sequencing sample was made of cord blood. The source is a newborn girl in good health. Each CDR3 is given with its conserved first and last residue. D genes are given only for firm matches. Clone size is given for some rows only: seen once, a few or many times, or a class if the clone is expanded.

abundance,d_gene,v_gene,j_gene,CDR3aa,CDR3nt
.,TRBD2,TRBV9,TRBJ2-4,CASSVVTSPKNIQYF,TGTGCCAGCAGCGTAGTGACTAGCCCAAAAAACATTCAGTACTTC
.,.,TRBV10-3,TRBJ1-5,CAIRQANSNQPQHF,TGTGCCATCAGGCAGGCCAATAGCAATCAGCCCCAGCATTTT
few,.,TRBV7-2,TRBJ2-5,CASSLGLFTRRASPRGTQYF,TGTGCCAGCAGCTTAGGTTTATTTACAAGACGGGCCTCCCCGCGGGGGACCCAGTACTTC
few,.,TRBV6-5,TRBJ2-1,CASSYDPVVREQFF,TGTGCCAGCAGTTACGACCCCGTCGTCCGTGAGCAGTTCTTC
.,TRBD2,TRBV28,TRBJ2-2,CASSLFLAGYGELFF,TGTGCCAGCAGTTTATTCCTAGCGGGCTACGGGGAGCTGTTTTTT
.,.,TRBV25-1,TRBJ2-2,CASSEFRRGRPNTGELFF,TGTGCCAGCAGTGAATTCCGGCGGGGGCGCCCGAACACCGGGGAGCTGTTTTTT
few,TRBD2,TRBV27,TRBJ2-1,CASHSGREVNEQFF,TGTGCCAGCCACAGCGGGAGGGAGGTAAATGAGCAGTTCTTC
few,.,TRBV4-1,TRBJ1-5,CASSQVGPTSNQPQHF,TGCGCCAGCAGCCAAGTCGGCCCGACTAGCAATCAGCCCCAGCATTTT
.,.,TRBV6-6,TRBJ2-1,CASSYNSPGTYNEQSF,TGTGCCAGCAGTTATAATTCACCTGGGACCTACAATGAGCAGTCCTTC
.,TRBD2,TRBV25-1,TRBJ2-5,CASSDPLGTSWETQYF,TGTGCCAGCAGTGATCCCCTCGGGACTAGCTGGGAGACCCAGTACTTC
few,.,TRBV20-1,TRBJ2-1,CSASASRSYNEQFF,TGCAGTGCTAGCGCTAGCCGCTCCTACAATGAGCAGTTCTTC
many,TRBD2,TRBV10-3,TRBJ2-5,CAISPSGGPETQYF,TGTGCCATCAGCCCTAGCGGTGGCCCTGAGACCCAGTACTTC
.,.,TRBV6-1,TRBJ1-2,CASSWADYGYTF,TGTGCCAGCAGTTGGGCTGACTATGGCTACACCTTC
.,.,TRBV27,TRBJ2-3,CASSRTQGPPDTQYF,TGTGCCAGCAGCCGGACACAGGGCCCCCCAGATACGCAGTATTTT
.,.,TRBV4-1,TRBJ1-2,CASSKIQGSRGYGYTF,TGCGCCAGCAGCAAAATACAGGGTTCGCGTGGCTATGGCTACACCTTC
many,TRBD1,TRBV20-1,TRBJ2-7,CSAGQGYEQYF,TGCAGCGCCGGACAGGGATACGAGCAGTACTTC
.,TRBD1,TRBV4-2,TRBJ1-4,CASSQLIDRGGGKLFF,TGTGCCAGCAGCCAACTCATCGACAGGGGCGGGGGAAAACTGTTTTTT
.,.,TRBV29-1,TRBJ2-7,CSVVGRDAYEQYF,TGCAGCGTTGTGGGCAGGGACGCCTACGAGCAGTACTTC
.,.,TRBV5-1,TRBJ2-7,CASSSGGTVSYEQYF,TGCGCCAGCAGCTCGGGGGGGACAGTCTCCTACGAGCAGTACTTC
few,TRBD2,TRBV5-1,TRBJ2-3,CASSSSTLAGADTQYF,TGCGCCAGCAGCTCCAGTACACTAGCGGGAGCAGATACGCAGTATTTT
.,.,TRBV12-5,TRBJ2-7,CASAKPGFPYNEQYF,TGTGCTAGTGCCAAACCAGGATTTCCCTACAATGAGCAGTACTTC
.,.,TRBV20-1,TRBJ2-7,CSARSKYEQYF,TGCAGTGCTAGATCCAAGTACGAGCAGTACTTC
few,.,TRBV28,TRBJ1-1,CASMFLGVEAFF,TGTGCCAGCATGTTCCTAGGAGTTGAAGCTTTCTTT
few,TRBD2,TRBV11-2,TRBJ2-7,CASSLRGTSTYEQYF,TGTGCCAGCAGCTTAAGAGGGACTAGCACCTACGAGCAGTACTTC
few,TRBD2,TRBV5-1,TRBJ2-1,CASRLGLAGVGEQFF,TGCGCCAGCCGATTAGGACTAGCGGGAGTCGGTGAGCAGTTCTTC
.,.,TRBV27,TRBJ2-5,CASSLRVLPETQYF,TGTGCCAGCAGTTTAAGAGTCCTCCCAGAGACCCAGTACTTC
few,TRBD2,TRBV27,TRBJ2-7,CASSLSRPGLSGLEQYF,TGTGCCAGCAGTTTAAGTAGACCGGGACTATCGGGGCTCGAGCAGTACTTC
few,TRBD2,TRBV5-1,TRBJ2-5,CASSSGTSRQETQYF,TGCGCCAGCAGCTCCGGGACTAGTAGGCAAGAGACCCAGTACTTC
few,.,TRBV20-1,TRBJ2-5,CSARSANTLETQYF,TGCAGTGCTAGGTCGGCTAACACACTGGAGACCCAGTACTTC
.,.,TRBV5-6,TRBJ2-3,CASSYRRVKAQYF,TGTGCCAGCAGCTATAGACGGGTCAAGGCGCAGTATTTT
many,.,TRBV6-5,TRBJ2-1,CASRHGWNEQFF,TGTGCCAGCAGGCACGGATGGAATGAGCAGTTCTTC
few,.,TRBV5-4,TRBJ2-3,CASSSRGSFGDTQYF,TGTGCCAGCAGTTCGCGCGGGTCCTTCGGAGATACGCAGTATTTT
few,.,TRBV6-2/TRBV6-3,TRBJ2-1,CASISFSANEQFF,TGTGCCAGCATTTCCTTCTCCGCGAATGAGCAGTTCTTC
.,TRBD2,TRBV7-2,TRBJ2-7,CASSLTPGTKGEQYF,TGTGCCAGCAGCTTAACCCCTGGGACTAAGGGCGAGCAGTACTTC
.,.,TRBV14,TRBJ1-2,CASSQEDRGQSYYGYTF,TGTGCCAGCAGCCAAGAGGACAGAGGGCAGTCCTACTATGGCTACACCTTC
.,TRBD2,TRBV7-8,TRBJ2-1,CASSLVLRGGQGSWNEQFF,TGTGCCAGCAGCTTAGTTTTGCGGGGGGGCCAGGGATCCTGGAATGAGCAGTTCTTC
.,.,TRBV28,TRBJ1-1,CASSLYGFNTEAFF,TGTGCCAGCAGTTTATACGGTTTCAACACTGAAGCTTTCTTT
.,TRBD1,TRBV5-1,TRBJ2-1,CASKSGTGPYEQFF,TGCGCCAGCAAATCGGGGACAGGCCCCTACGAGCAGTTCTTC
few,.,TRBV2,TRBJ2-4,CASGGGVSNIQYF,TGTGCCAGCGGGGGCGGGGTTTCTAACATTCAGTACTTC
few,TRBD2,TRBV4-1,TRBJ2-3,CASSRAGTSEWDTDTQYF,TGCGCCAGCAGCCGCGCCGGGACTAGTGAATGGGACACAGATACGCAGTATTTT
.,.,TRBV24-1,TRBJ1-1,CATSDWREGTEAFF,TGTGCCACCAGTGATTGGAGGGAGGGGACTGAAGCTTTCTTT
few,.,TRBV19,TRBJ2-2,CASSWGSGELFF,TGTGCCAGTAGTTGGGGGTCCGGGGAGCTGTTTTTT
few,.,TRBV7-2,TRBJ1-2,CASSPQTRGGNGYTF,TGTGCCAGCAGCCCTCAGACCCGGGGGGGTAATGGCTACACCTTC
.,.,TRBV12-3/TRBV12-4,TRBJ1-1,CASSRTRGNTEAFF,TGTGCCAGCAGTAGAACCAGGGGGAACACTGAAGCTTTCTTT
.,.,TRBV7-2,TRBJ2-1,CASSSYGEPYNEQFF,TGTGCCAGCAGCTCATACGGGGAACCCTACAATGAGCAGTTCTTC
.,.,TRBV10-3,TRBJ2-7,CATSERLYEQYF,TGTGCCACCAGTGAGCGGCTCTACGAGCAGTACTTC
.,.,TRBV4-1,TRBJ2-3,CASSHILDTQYF,TGCGCCAGCAGCCACATTCTGGATACGCAGTATTTT
.,TRBD2,TRBV4-1,TRBJ2-4,CASSQGGLAGNKNIQYF,TGCGCCAGCAGCCAAGGGGGACTAGCGGGGAACAAAAACATTCAGTACTTC